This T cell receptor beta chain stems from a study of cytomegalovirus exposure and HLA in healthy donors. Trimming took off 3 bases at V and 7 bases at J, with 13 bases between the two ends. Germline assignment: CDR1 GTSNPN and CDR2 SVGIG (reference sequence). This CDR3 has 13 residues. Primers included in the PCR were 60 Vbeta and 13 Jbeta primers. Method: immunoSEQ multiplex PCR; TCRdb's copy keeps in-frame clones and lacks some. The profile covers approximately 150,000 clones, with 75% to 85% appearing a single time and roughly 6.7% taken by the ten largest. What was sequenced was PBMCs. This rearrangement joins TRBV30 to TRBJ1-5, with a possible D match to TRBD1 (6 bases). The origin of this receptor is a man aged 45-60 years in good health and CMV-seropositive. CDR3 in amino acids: CAWSDRPGQPQHF. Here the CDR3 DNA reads TGTGCCTGGAGCGACAGGCCCGGGCAGCCCCAGCATTTT.